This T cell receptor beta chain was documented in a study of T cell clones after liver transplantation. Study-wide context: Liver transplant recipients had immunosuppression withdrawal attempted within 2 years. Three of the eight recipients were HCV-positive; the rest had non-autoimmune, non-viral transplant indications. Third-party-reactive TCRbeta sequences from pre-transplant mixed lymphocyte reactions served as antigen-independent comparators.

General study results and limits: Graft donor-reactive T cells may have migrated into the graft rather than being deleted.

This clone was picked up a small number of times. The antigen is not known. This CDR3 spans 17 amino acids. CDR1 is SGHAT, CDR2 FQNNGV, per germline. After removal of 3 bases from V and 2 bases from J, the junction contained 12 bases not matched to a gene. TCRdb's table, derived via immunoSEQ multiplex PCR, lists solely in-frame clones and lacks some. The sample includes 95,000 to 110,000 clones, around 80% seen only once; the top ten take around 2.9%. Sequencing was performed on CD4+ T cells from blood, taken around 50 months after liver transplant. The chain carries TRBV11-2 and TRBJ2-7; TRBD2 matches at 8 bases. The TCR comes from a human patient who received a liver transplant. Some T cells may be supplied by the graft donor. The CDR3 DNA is TGTGCCAGCAGCTTCCGAAGAGGTACGGGGGGGACCTACGAGCAGTACTTC. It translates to CASSFRRGTGGTYEQYF.